This T cell receptor (beta chain) appears in the sequencing data of a study of OX40 agonist ivuxolimab in advanced cancers. In the study overall: In this trial design, patients received ivuxolimab intravenously at 0.01 to 10 mg/kg every 2 weeks. Earlier anti-PD-1, anti-PD-L1 or anti-CTLA-4 therapy was permitted; 30% to 45% had received some.

Blood sampling was done at baseline, cycle 4 day 1, and cycle 7 day 1. CDR3 length equals 12 residues. Germline CDR1 and CDR2: SGHAT and FQNNGV. The V gene lost 7 bases and the J gene lost 9 bases, with 13 bases spanning the gap. Libraries were prepared by immunoSEQ multiplex PCR; TCRdb keeps only in-frame clonotypes and omits some of them. The data contain tens of thousands of clones, more than 80% of them singletons. The gene calls are TRBV11-2 and TRBJ2-1; TRBD2 might be the D (5 bases). This receptor was taken from an adult with an advanced solid tumor such as melanoma, head and neck, liver or kidney cancer. The material sequenced was CD4+ or CD8+ T cells sorted from blood, taken in a trial of the OX40 agonist ivuxolimab. The CDR3 loop is CASTDRGSEQFF. Written as DNA, the CDR3 is TGTGCCAGCACCGACCGGGGAAGTGAGCAGTTCTTC.